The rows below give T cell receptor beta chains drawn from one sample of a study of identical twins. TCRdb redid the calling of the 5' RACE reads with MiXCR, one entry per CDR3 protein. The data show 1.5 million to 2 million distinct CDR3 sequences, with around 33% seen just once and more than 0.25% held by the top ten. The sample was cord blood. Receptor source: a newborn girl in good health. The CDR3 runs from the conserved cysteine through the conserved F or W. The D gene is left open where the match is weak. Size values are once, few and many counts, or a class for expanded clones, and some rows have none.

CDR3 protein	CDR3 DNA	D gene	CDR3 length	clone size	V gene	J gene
CASSVDRESNTGELFF	TGTGCCAGCAGCGTTGACAGGGAATCGAACACCGGGGAGCTGTTTTTT	.	16	.	TRBV21-1	TRBJ2-2
CASFIGGRSYEQYF	TGTGCCAGCTTTATTGGCGGGAGGTCCTACGAGCAGTACTTC	TRBD2	14	few	TRBV6-6	TRBJ2-7
CAGSELRGTEAFF	TGTGCCGGCAGTGAATTAAGGGGCACTGAAGCTTTCTTT	.	13	.	TRBV25-1	TRBJ1-1
CATSDLTSGNHNEQYF	TGTGCCACCAGTGATTTGACTAGCGGGAACCACAATGAGCAGTACTTC	TRBD2	16	.	TRBV24-1	TRBJ2-5
CASSITGVGYTF	TGTGCCAGCAGTATAACAGGGGTAGGCTACACCTTC	TRBD1	12	few	TRBV12-3/TRBV12-4	TRBJ1-2
CASRDIMFNYGYTF	TGTGCCAGCAGGGATATCATGTTTAACTATGGCTACACCTTC	.	14	.	TRBV6-5	TRBJ1-2
CASSVGTGPEKLFF	TGTGCCAGCAGTGTGGGGACAGGTCCGGAAAAACTGTTTTTT	TRBD1	14	.	TRBV2	TRBJ1-4
CSARDPSGRYNEQYF	TGCAGTGCTAGAGATCCTAGCGGGAGATACAATGAGCAGTACTTC	TRBD2	15	.	TRBV20-1	TRBJ2-5
CASSQTRRQFF	TGTGCCAGCAGCCAGACTAGGCGGCAGTTCTTC	.	11	.	TRBV14	TRBJ2-1
CASTFPSITLDEQFF	TGTGCCAGCACCTTCCCCTCTATCACCCTCGATGAGCAGTTCTTC	.	15	.	TRBV12-3/TRBV12-4	TRBJ2-1
CASRLGQTYEQYF	TGTGCCAGCAGATTGGGACAAACCTACGAGCAGTACTTC	.	13	many	TRBV27	TRBJ2-7
CASSSPGNSYEQYF	TGTGCCAGCAGCTCCCCCGGGAACTCCTACGAGCAGTACTTC	.	14	once	TRBV11-2	TRBJ2-7
CASSIHYRAGANVLTF	TGTGCCAGCAGTATCCACTACAGGGCTGGGGCCAACGTCCTGACTTTC	.	16	few	TRBV6-6	TRBJ2-6
CAISGEGGNTEAFF	TGTGCCATCAGTGGAGAGGGAGGGAACACTGAAGCTTTCTTT	.	14	few	TRBV10-3	TRBJ1-1
CASPKGPAPKEYNEQYF	TGTGCCAGCCCAAAGGGGCCCGCACCGAAAGAATACAATGAGCAGTACTTC	.	17	few	TRBV28	TRBJ2-7
CASSQDERSTDTQYF	TGTGCCAGCAGCCAAGATGAAAGGAGCACAGATACGCAGTATTTT	.	15	few	TRBV4-2	TRBJ2-3
CARGTTSGGELFF	TGTGCCAGAGGGACTACATCGGGCGGGGAGCTGTTTTTT	TRBD2	13	.	TRBV6-6	TRBJ2-2
CASSSDRGFTYEQYF	TGCGCCAGCAGTTCCGACAGGGGGTTTACCTACGAGCAGTACTTC	TRBD1	15	.	TRBV5-1	TRBJ2-7
CSATEDYGYTF	TGCAGTGCTACCGAAGACTATGGCTACACCTTC	.	11	.	TRBV20-1	TRBJ1-2
CASSPNANRDLRRHQPQHF	TGTGCCAGCAGTCCAAACGCCAATCGGGACCTTAGAAGACATCAGCCCCAGCATTTT	.	19	few	TRBV28	TRBJ1-5
CSVESYSYGYTF	TGCAGCGTTGAGAGTTATTCCTATGGCTACACCTTC	.	12	many	TRBV29-1	TRBJ1-2
CASSLRTRGEYF	TGTGCCAGCAGTCTCCGGACTAGAGGCGAGTACTTC	TRBD2	12	.	TRBV28	TRBJ2-5
CSARGGLINQPQHF	TGCAGTGCTAGAGGGGGACTGATCAATCAGCCCCAGCATTTT	.	14	few	TRBV20-1	TRBJ1-5
CASTRSNNEQFF	TGTGCCAGCACTCGTAGTAACAATGAGCAGTTCTTC	.	12	few	TRBV6-4	TRBJ2-1
CSFAGTSGSLDEQYF	TGCAGCTTCGCCGGGACTAGCGGGAGTCTCGACGAGCAGTACTTC	TRBD2	15	.	TRBV29-1	TRBJ2-7
CSASAILTSGRLDEQFF	TGCAGTGCTAGTGCGATCCTGACTAGCGGGAGATTGGATGAGCAGTTCTTC	TRBD2	17	.	TRBV20-1	TRBJ2-1
CSARGWVYNEQFF	TGCAGTGCTAGAGGATGGGTGTACAATGAGCAGTTCTTC	.	13	.	TRBV20-1	TRBJ2-1
CASSQGTNSYEQYF	TGTGCCAGCAGCCAAGGGACTAACTCCTACGAGCAGTACTTC	.	14	many	TRBV4-2	TRBJ2-7
CASSLIYQTPSGNTIYF	TGTGCCAGCAGCTTAATTTACCAGACGCCCTCTGGAAACACCATATATTTT	.	17	.	TRBV7-9	TRBJ1-3
CASSYSRGEGDNEQFF	TGTGCCAGCAGTTACTCGAGGGGGGAGGGAGACAATGAGCAGTTCTTC	.	16	few	TRBV6-6	TRBJ2-1
CASSFAGPGNQPQHF	TGTGCCAGCAGCTTCGCGGGGCCGGGCAATCAGCCCCAGCATTTT	.	15	.	TRBV7-2	TRBJ1-5
CASSPNGNNYGYTF	TGTGCCAGCTCACCTAACGGCAATAACTATGGCTACACCTTC	.	14	few	TRBV18	TRBJ1-2
CASSLVTAGGYTF	TGTGCCAGCAGCTTAGTAACCGCGGGGGGCTACACCTTC	.	13	.	TRBV7-8	TRBJ1-2
CSARSPAASSYNEQFF	TGCAGTGCTAGATCCCCGGCGGCCAGCTCCTACAATGAGCAGTTCTTC	.	16	few	TRBV20-1	TRBJ2-1
CSAPDSTWGETQYF	TGCAGTGCGCCCGACTCTACCTGGGGAGAGACCCAGTACTTC	.	14	few	TRBV20-1	TRBJ2-5
CASSYSQRGPYEQYF	TGTGCCAGCAGTTATTCTCAGCGGGGCCCCTACGAGCAGTACTTC	TRBD2	15	.	TRBV6-6	TRBJ2-7
CASSRTGPPAFNEQFF	TGCGCCAGCAGCCGTACAGGCCCTCCGGCCTTCAATGAGCAGTTCTTC	.	16	.	TRBV4-1	TRBJ2-1
CASSMERQGTGLAGEETQYF	TGTGCCAGCAGCATGGAGCGACAGGGAACGGGACTAGCGGGAGAAGAGACCCAGTACTTC	TRBD2	20	few	TRBV4-2	TRBJ2-5
CSAQTGDTQYF	TGCAGTGCGCAAACAGGGGATACGCAGTATTTT	.	11	few	TRBV20-1	TRBJ2-3
CASSLPFRGGYQETQYF	TGTGCCAGCAGTTTACCCTTTAGAGGGGGGTACCAAGAGACCCAGTACTTC	.	17	few	TRBV12-3/TRBV12-4	TRBJ2-5
CASSQDGCGYTF	TGTGCCAGCAGCCAAGACGGCTGTGGCTACACCTTC	.	12	.	TRBV3-1	TRBJ1-2
CASSKRQTHQPQHF	TGTGCCAGCAGCAAACGACAGACCCATCAGCCCCAGCATTTT	.	14	.	TRBV21-1	TRBJ1-5
CASSSLAGGPYEQFF	TGTGCCAGCAGCTCCCTAGCGGGAGGGCCATATGAGCAGTTCTTC	TRBD2	15	.	TRBV3-1	TRBJ2-1